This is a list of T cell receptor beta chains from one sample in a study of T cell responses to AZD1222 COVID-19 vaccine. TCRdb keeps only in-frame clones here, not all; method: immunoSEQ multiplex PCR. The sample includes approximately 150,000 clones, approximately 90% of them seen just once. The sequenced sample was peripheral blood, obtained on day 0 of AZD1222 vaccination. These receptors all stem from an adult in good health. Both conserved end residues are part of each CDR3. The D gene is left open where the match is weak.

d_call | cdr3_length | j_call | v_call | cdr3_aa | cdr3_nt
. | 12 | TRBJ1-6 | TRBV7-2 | CASSFGQGTLHF | TGTGCCAGCAGCTTCGGGCAGGGGACCCTCCACTTT
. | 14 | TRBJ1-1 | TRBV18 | CASSPVARNTEAFF | TGTGCCAGCTCACCAGTTGCCAGGAACACTGAAGCTTTCTTT
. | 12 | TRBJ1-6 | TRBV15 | CATSRENSPLHF | TGTGCCACCAGCAGGGAAAATTCACCCCTCCACTTT
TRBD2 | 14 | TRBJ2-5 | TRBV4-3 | CASSLLAGEETQYF | TGCGCCAGCAGCCTATTAGCGGGGGAAGAGACCCAGTACTTC
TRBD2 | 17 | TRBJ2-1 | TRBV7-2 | CASSPRGLAGGYNEQFF | TGTGCCAGCAGCCCAAGGGGACTAGCGGGAGGTTACAATGAGCAGTTCTTC
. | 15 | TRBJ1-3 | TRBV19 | CASSIRDNSGNTIYF | TGTGCCAGTAGTATCCGAGACAACTCTGGAAACACCATATATTTT
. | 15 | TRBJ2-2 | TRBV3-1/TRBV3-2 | CASSHGTRYTGELFF | TGTGCCAGCAGCCATGGTACTCGATACACCGGGGAGCTGTTTTTT
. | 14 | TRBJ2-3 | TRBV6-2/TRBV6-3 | CASSYNRNTDTQYF | TGTGCCAGCAGTTACAACCGAAACACAGATACGCAGTATTTT
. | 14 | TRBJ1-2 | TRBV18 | CASSPFKGDYGYTF | TGTGCCAGCTCACCATTTAAGGGTGACTATGGCTACACCTTC
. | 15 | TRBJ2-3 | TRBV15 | CATSNQRGVTDTQYF | TGTGCCACCAGCAATCAAAGGGGGGTCACAGATACGCAGTATTTT
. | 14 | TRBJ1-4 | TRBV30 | CAWRGRGLTPKLFF | TGTGCCTGGAGAGGAAGGGGATTAACTCCGAAACTGTTTTTT
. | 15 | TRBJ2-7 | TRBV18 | CASSPPLGGSYEQYF | TGTGCCAGCTCACCTCCCCTGGGGGGCTCCTACGAGCAGTACTTC
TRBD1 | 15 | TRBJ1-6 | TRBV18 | CASSPGTASNSPLHF | TGTGCCAGCTCACCCGGGACAGCTTCCAATTCACCCCTCCACTTT
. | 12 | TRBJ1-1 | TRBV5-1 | CASSLESGAAFF | TGCGCCAGCAGCTTAGAATCTGGGGCAGCTTTCTTT
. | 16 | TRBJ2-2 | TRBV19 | CASSILLRITTGELFF | TGTGCCAGTAGTATACTTTTAAGGATCACAACCGGGGAGCTGTTTTTT
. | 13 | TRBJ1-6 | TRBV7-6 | CASRGSLTSPLHF | TGTGCCAGCCGGGGCAGTCTCACCTCACCCCTCCACTTT
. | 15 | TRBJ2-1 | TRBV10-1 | CARSGGGGGTNEQFF | TGCGCCCGCAGTGGAGGAGGGGGGGGTACCAATGAGCAGTTCTTC
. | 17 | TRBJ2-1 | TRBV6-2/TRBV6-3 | CASSYGPRTGSYNEQFF | TGTGCCAGCAGTTACGGGCCCCGGACCGGCTCCTACAATGAGCAGTTCTTC
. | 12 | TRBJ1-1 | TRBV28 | CASSSGAAEAFF | TGTGCCAGCAGCTCAGGGGCTGCTGAAGCTTTCTTT
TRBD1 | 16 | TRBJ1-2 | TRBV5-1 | CASTERPTGFSGGYTF | TGCGCCAGCACCGAGAGACCGACAGGGTTTTCGGGGGGCTACACCTTC